What follows are 2 T cell receptor beta chains derived from one specimen sequenced in a study of T-cell memory formation after mild COVID-19. MiXCR, applied by TCRdb to the 5' RACE reads, yields one record per CDR3 protein. The table records roughly 250,000 distinct CDR3 sequences, over 15% of them present only once. What was sequenced was PBMCs or a T cell subset sorted from them (not recorded which). These receptors came from a man in his late teens or twenties who had mild COVID-19 (a few samples of this study predate the infection). Cell type and time point are not known.

The genes are TRBV7-6 and TRBJ2-3; TRBD1 aligns across 7 bases. The CDR3 runs to 14 residues. The J segment lost 2 bases and the V segment lost 7 bases, leaving 6 bases of the junction unmatched. Germline assignment: CDR1 SGHVS and CDR2 FNYEAQ. CDR3 in amino acids: CASTGTEITDTQYF. CDR3 bases: TGTGCCAGCACCGGGACAGAAATCACAGATACGCAGTATTTT.

This clonotype was recorded many times. The rearrangement uses TRBV9 and TRBJ2-1; D unclear. From germline, CDR1 is SGDLS and CDR2 YYNGEE. V was shortened by 2 bases and J by 8 bases, with 8 bases between the two germline ends. The CDR3 runs to 12 residues. The CDR3 nucleotides are TGTGCCAGCAGCGTCAGCTTCTATGAGCAGTTCTTC. Translated, it gives CASSVSFYEQFF. The entire variable domain, with the rest obtained from reference TRBV9 and TRBJ2-1, is as follows: DSGVTQTPKHLITATGQRVTLRCSPRSGDLSVYWYQQSLDQGLQFLIQYYNGEERAKGNILERFSAQQFPDLHSELNLSSLELGDSALYFCASSVSFYEQFFGPGTRLTVL.